This TCR beta chain was sequenced during a study of radiation and T cells in renal cell carcinoma. Study-wide background: Nephrectomy followed 15 Gy stereotactic body radiation by 4 weeks.

TCRdb keeps only in-frame clones here, not all; method: immunoSEQ multiplex PCR. The sample consists of 87,000 or so clones, 75% to 90% of them appearing once. CDR1 is SGHRS and CDR2 is YFSETQ in the germline V gene. The CDR3 runs 14 residues. Trimming took 4 bases from V and 5 from J; bases not matched to a gene: 7. Regarding time point: baseline pretreatment blood. The treatment is: 15 Gy SBRT to primary tumor, nephrectomy 4 weeks later. Clear cell pathology was present in this patient's renal cell carcinoma. Study-wide results and limits: No pretreatment tumor biopsies were available for baseline clonotypes. In blood, top tumor clones expanded by 2 weeks, shrinking by 4.

This clone was counted between two and nine times. Its antigen is not known. The rearrangement uses TRBV5-1 and TRBJ1-1; 8 bases are shared with TRBD1. This receptor was obtained from a man between 50 and 59 years old with renal cell carcinoma. The sample here was blood, taken from a patient whose treatment included radiotherapy and nephrectomy. CDR3 amino acids: CASSTGTGMTEAFF. The CDR3 nucleotides read TGCGCCAGCAGCACCGGGACAGGAATGACTGAAGCTTTCTTT.